Reported below is one T cell receptor (beta chain). The study ran its PCR with 60 Vbeta and 13 Jbeta primers. Some clones are missing from TCRdb's copy, which holds only in-frame ones; the method was immunoSEQ multiplex PCR. The table shows over 95,000 clones, with around three quarters occurring only once. This specimen belongs to a study of cytomegalovirus exposure and HLA in healthy donors. The CDR3 loop spans 12 amino acids. CDR1 and CDR2 from the germline V gene are GTSNPN and SVGIG (reference sequence). V dropped 0 bases and J dropped 9 bases, with 12 bases sitting between them. This sequence was found in a human donor in good health. The sequenced sample consisted of PBMCs. The V and J genes are TRBV30 and TRBJ2-7, with a possible D match to TRBD2 (5 bases). The CDR3 spells CAWSVSGMGQYF. The DNA of the CDR3 is TGTGCCTGGAGTGTATCCGGGATGGGGCAGTACTTC.